This T cell receptor (beta chain) was documented in a study of blood T cell repertoires in COVID-19. The CDR3 has 15 amino acids. Trimming cost V 6 bases and J 2 bases, with 15 bases left between them. CDR1 is SGHDT and CDR2 is YYEEEE in the germline V gene. Enrolled during active infection, Seattle patients were then followed longitudinally. Method: immunoSEQ multiplex PCR; TCRdb's copy keeps in-frame clones and lacks some. The sample has over 200,000 clones; more than 85% are singletons. The clonotype comes from a person aged 18-29 years with COVID-19, enrolled during active disease. This chain links TRBV5-6 with TRBJ1-3, with D perhaps matching TRBD1 (6 bases). Input material: peripheral blood. The CDR3 sequence is CASNRVADPGNTIYF. For the CDR3, the DNA is TGTGCCAGCAACAGGGTCGCTGACCCTGGAAACACCATATATTTT.